Detailed here is one T cell receptor beta chain. Data came from immunoSEQ multiplex PCR; TCRdb stores just in-frame clones and leaves some out. Here the sample spans about 280,000 clones, around nine tenths being singletons. Participant ages covered roughly 18 to 89 years across 24 US areas. Which cohort a participant joined came from the clinical history participants gave. This sample stems from a study of blood T cell repertoires in COVID-19. Study details: Two negative PCRs, clearance, or symptom resolution were required of recovered Cohort 3 donors. T cells, B-cell-depleted T cells, or PBMCs provided the cDNA or gDNA that served as material.

The TCR comes from a woman between 55 and 75 years old in a cohort exposed to, infected with or recovered from COVID-19 (not recorded which). Specimen: PBMCs or T cells enriched from blood (not recorded which).

This chain's CDR3 is CASSLGVGDFPSSYEQYF. In DNA form, the CDR3 reads TGTGCCAGCAGCTTGGGCGTCGGGGACTTCCCGAGCTCCTACGAGCAGTACTTC. The chain joins TRBV11-3 to TRBJ2-7; perhaps TRBD2 as D (6 bases). CDR1 SGHNT and CDR2 YENEEA come from the germline V gene. The CDR3 runs 18 residues. V was trimmed by 3 bases and J by 0 bases, leaving 21 bases between them.